This T cell receptor (beta chain) is from a study of blood T cell repertoires in COVID-19 (dated by TCRdb to 2020 to 2022). As for the study more broadly: The collaborator samples originated in the United States, Italy and Spain and spanned the acute and convalescent phases of COVID-19. The prospective study material was composed of cDNA or gDNA derived from T cells, B-cell-depleted T cells, or PBMCs. The dataset comprised deeply sampled blood TCRbeta repertoires from subjects exposed to, actively infected with, or recovered from COVID-19. The repertoires were made available in a free public database intended to serve as a resource for research on the immune response to SARS-CoV-2. Samples came from the ongoing ImmuneRACE study (first 160 participants) plus 1,254 subjects from 6 global collaborators. A de-identified subject ID, COVID-19 status, age in years and sex were almost always included in the sample metadata. Where HLA class I and class II types were available, the types were taken from metadata supplied by the sample provider, not from assay-based typing.

The immunoSEQ Assay, a bias-controlled multiplex PCR, was used to amplify TCRbeta CDR3 regions from genomic DNA. The published analysis was carried out like this. The number of nucleated cells in each sample was estimated from the amplification of reference gene primers within the assay. To quantify the absolute abundance of each unique TCRbeta CDR3 rearrangement, sequence reads were collapsed and filtered. Productive Simpson clonality was computed per sample as the square root of Simpson's diversity index over productive rearrangements. What TCRdb holds here is the immuneACCESS table cut down to in-frame rearrangements. Part of the clones is not present; checked against another copy, under half of the missing clones reflect an unresolved V gene, and the others are unexplained. The DNA was the basis for D and trimming; V, J and clone size are from that table. Present in this sample are some 270,000 clones, 80% to 95% of which were seen just once. Together, the top ten hold approximately 2.7% of the sample.

The full study reports these points: The quantity of clinical and demographic metadata differed by source and by participant and was supplied without curation.

Participants in the prospective study were enrolled through a virtual design, were aged about 18 to 100 years, and lived in 24 United States geographic areas. In the prospective study, participants were assigned to cohorts based on the clinical history participants reported in a screening survey and a study questionnaire. Exposed participants had been in contact with someone with a PCR-confirmed or clinician-diagnosed COVID-19 case within 2 weeks of study entry. In the prospective study, whole blood, serum and a nasopharyngeal or oropharyngeal swab were collected from each participant by mobile phlebotomists. Over an approximately 2-month period, participants in the prospective study had the option of providing additional blood draws and questionnaires. Before DNA extraction, prospective study blood samples were shipped either frozen or at room temperature. On this clone: There is no known antigen for this receptor. Base qualities are missing; no much larger clone stands one base away.

The receptor's source is a man aged 35 to 55 who had been exposed to COVID-19. Sequenced input: PBMCs or T cells enriched from blood (not recorded which).

The CDR3 region: CASSDSGLAEQYF. In nucleotides, the sequence is TGTGCCAGCAGTGATTCGGGACTAGCGGAGCAGTACTTC. The V gene is TRBV6-1 and the J gene is TRBJ2-7; TRBD2 matches 10 bases in the middle. Trimming takes 3 bases off V and 7 bases off J; junction bases not matched to a gene: 3. The CDR3 measures 13 amino acids from cysteine to phenylalanine. This entry keeps only the CDR3 DNA: 39 bases, framed from base 1. CDR1 and CDR2 were assigned from the germline V gene as MNHNS and SASEGT.